This TCR beta chain derives from a study of shared clonotypes between healthy human individuals. For each subset, genomic DNA was distributed in equal portions over several immunoSEQ plates. As originally analysed: With immunoSEQ giving junction-only sequences and no quality scores, filtering differed. Sequencing was performed with immunoSEQ multiplex PCR; in TCRdb, only in-frame clones are kept and a portion is missing. From that table come the V and J calls and clone size; the DNA was used to work out D and trimming. The sample carries millions of clones, 85% to 95% recorded once. As to this clone: The antigen is unknown.

Study results and limitations: Clonotype sharing levels among donors were expected to vary with sequencing depth.

This CDR3 contains 16 residues. Germline V gives CDR1 SGHRS, CDR2 YFSETQ. V lost 0 bases, J lost 6 bases, and 17 bases lay in between. CD45RO negativity and positive selection for CCR7 defined naive CD8 cells, a population that excluded terminally differentiated effector memory CD45RA+ cells. Healthy HIV-negative adults without recent acute infections or vaccinations served as donors. Input material: naive CD8+ T cells from PBMCs. The origin of this receptor is a man younger than 30 in good health. Some clones in this sample may be carry-over from other donors' samples. This rearrangement joins TRBV5-1 to TRBJ2-3, with D perhaps assigned TRBD1 or TRBD2 (5 bases each). CDR3 region: CASSLGGYDVLDTQYF. Here the CDR3 DNA reads TGCGCCAGCAGCTTGGGGGGGTACGATGTTTTGGATACGCAGTATTTT. The whole variable domain, filled in from reference TRBV5-1 and TRBJ2-3, reads KAGVTQTPRYLIKTRGQQVTLSCSPISGHRSVSWYQQTPGQGLQFLFEYFSETQRNKGNFPGRFSGRQFSNSRSEMNVSTLELGDSALYLCASSLGGYDVLDTQYFGPGTRLTVL.